These 32 T cell receptor beta chains were all obtained from the same sample, sequenced in a study of blood T cell repertoires in COVID-19. Here immunoSEQ multiplex PCR was the method, and the copy in TCRdb shows in-frame clones only, minus some. This sample has about 270,000 clones, with 81% found just once. Sequences were obtained from peripheral blood. These receptors were collected from a woman in her fifties or sixties with active or convalescent COVID-19.

The chain employs TRBV4-3 and TRBJ1-6; D remains ambiguous. V lost 6 bases, J lost 7 bases, and 7 bases lay in between. The CDR3 totals 12 residues. In germline, CDR1 is LGHNA, CDR2 YSLEER. In DNA, the CDR3 is TGCGCCAGCAGGGGCTACAATTCACCCCTCCACTTT. It is translated as CASRGYNSPLHF.

This clone was recorded once. This chain uses TRBV7-9 with TRBJ1-6, with TRBD1 identical over 7 bases. V lost 1 base, J lost 6 bases, and 9 bases stayed unmatched. CDR3 length: 17 residues. Germline V gene lookup returns CDR1 SEHNR and CDR2 FQNEAQ (reference sequence). The CDR3 reads CASSLEGTVHGNSPLHF. CDR3 nucleotides: TGTGCCAGCAGCTTAGAGGGGACAGTCCATGGTAATTCACCCCTCCACTTT.

This chain uses TRBV9 with TRBJ1-3; D is perhaps TRBD1 (5 bases). V was clipped by 1 base and J by 0 bases, with 11 bases between them. The CDR3 loop spans 16 amino acids. Germline CDR1 reads SGDLS; CDR2 reads YYNGEE. Written as DNA, the CDR3 is TGTGCCAGCAGCGTAAGGGGTACTGACTCTGGAAACACCATATATTTT. This translates into CASSVRGTDSGNTIYF.

The rearrangement uses TRBV7-7 and TRBJ2-5; weak D call: TRBD2 (5 bases). The CDR3 has 14 amino acids. Trimming pared 5 bases from V and 2 bases from J, leaving 12 bases between. CDR1 and CDR2 (germline): SSHAT, FNYEAQ (reference sequence). DNA for the CDR3: TGTGCCAGCAGCCTGCTCGGGATTCAAGAGACCCAGTACTTC. Encoded protein: CASSLLGIQETQYF. Together with reference TRBV7-7 and TRBJ2-5, the CDR3 gives the full variable domain: GAGVSQSPRYKVTKRGQDVTLRCDPISSHATLYWYQQALGQGPEFLTYFNYEAQPDKSGLPSDRFSAERPEGSISTLTIQRTEQRDSAMYRCASSLLGIQETQYFGPGTRLLVL.

The chain uses TRBV24-1 and TRBJ1-5, with D uncertain. The germline V gene has CDR1 KGHDR and CDR2 SFDVKD. V was trimmed by 1 base and J by 3 bases, leaving 18 bases between them. This CDR3 has 18 amino acids. The CDR3 region has the DNA TGTGCCACCAGTGATTTTCGACCAGGTTCCATAATCAATCAGCCCCAGCATTTT. It codes for CATSDFRPGSIINQPQHF.

V and J are TRBV6-2 or TRBV6-3 and TRBJ1-2; D is perhaps TRBD1 (6 bases). V dropped 5 bases and J dropped 6 bases, with 19 bases sitting between them. This CDR3 spans 15 amino acids. Germline V gives CDR1 MNHEY, CDR2 SVGEGT. In DNA, the CDR3 is TGTGCCAGCAGTCAGCCACCCTACAGGGATAATGGCTACACCTTC. As protein: CASSQPPYRDNGYTF.

The chain links TRBV19 to TRBJ1-1; 9 nucleotides align to TRBD1. The CDR3 contains 13 residues. Germline V gene data show CDR1 as LNHDA and CDR2 as SQIVND (reference sequence). J gave up 9 bases and V 9 bases, and 11 bases lay outside the gene matches. The CDR3 sequence is CASGTGSRTKAFF. CDR3 coding DNA: TGTGCCAGCGGGACAGGGAGCCGAACAAAAGCTTTCTTT.

This CDR3 reads CASYTLLSEQSGAFF. The CDR3 nucleotides are TGTGCCAGCTACACCCTACTTTCCGAACAGTCAGGAGCTTTCTTT. The V call is TRBV28, the J call TRBJ1-1; D gene ambiguous. Between the trimmed V and J ends, which lost 8 bases and 10 bases, there was a span of 26 bases. The CDR3 extends over 15 amino acids. Germline V gives CDR1 MDHEN, CDR2 SYDVKM.

The V gene is TRBV6-4, the J gene TRBJ2-3; tentatively, D is TRBD1 (6 bases). This CDR3 spans 14 amino acids. V lost 5 bases and J lost 0, with 9 bases in between. Germline lookup yields CDR1 MRHNA and CDR2 SNTAGT. The CDR3 nucleotides are TGTGCCAGCAGTCAGGGGCTTAGCACAGATACGCAGTATTTT. It is translated as CASSQGLSTDTQYF.

The chain couples TRBV5-1 to TRBJ2-7; 14 bases fit TRBD2. Germline CDR1 and CDR2: SGHRS and YFSETQ. This CDR3 region has 18 residues. Losses at the gene ends were 4 bases for V and 2 bases for J; bases not matched to a gene: 11. CDR3 residues: CASSGIGTSGGRTYEQYF. The CDR3, as DNA: TGCGCCAGCAGCGGGATCGGGACTAGCGGGGGCCGTACCTACGAGCAGTACTTC.

The CDR3 DNA sequence: TGCAGCGTTGGCTGGTGGCTGACGGAGTCTAGCACAGATACGCAGTATTTT. It specifies CSVGWWLTESSTDTQYF. J is TRBJ2-3 and V is TRBV29-1; D is unclear. The CDR3 is 17 residues long. Germline V gene sequence: CDR1 SQVTM, CDR2 ANQGSEA. V gave up 4 bases and J gave up 0 bases, with 20 bases separating them.

The chain joins TRBV5-1 to TRBJ1-1; no clear D gene. The CDR3 spans 14 residues. Per germline, CDR1 SGHRS and CDR2 YFSETQ. Trimming took 4 bases from V and 0 from J, leaving 10 bases between them. CDR3 protein: CASSADTVNTEAFF. CDR3 bases: TGCGCCAGCAGCGCCGACACCGTGAACACTGAAGCTTTCTTT.

The V gene is TRBV5-4, the J gene TRBJ2-5; D call uncertain. With 6 bases removed from V and 3 bases from J, the gap between germline ends came to 6 bases. The CDR3 covers 11 residues. Per germline, CDR1 SGHNT and CDR2 YYREEE (reference sequence). CDR3 DNA sequence: TGTGCCAGCACCCGGGAAGAGACCCAGTACTTC. Residues: CASTREETQYF.

This rearrangement joins TRBV21-1 to TRBJ1-1; the table names TRBD1, a call not compared with the DNA. TRBV21-1 is reported as a pseudogene. The CDR3 loop spans 19 amino acids. This CDR3 reads CASSKVRETGGSKYTEAFF. CDR3 DNA: TGTGCCAGCAGCAAAGTAAGAGAGACAGGGGGCTCCAAGTACACTGAAGCTTTCTTT.

The chain links TRBV19 to TRBJ1-2, with no clear D. This CDR3 has 13 residues. Germline-derived CDR1 and CDR2 are LNHDA and SQIVND (reference sequence). The V and J ends lost 3 bases and 7 bases respectively, with 12 bases between them. DNA for the CDR3: TGTGCCAGTAGTATTCCCCCTCGGGGTGGCTACACCTTC. Translation: CASSIPPRGGYTF.

The chain links TRBV5-1 to TRBJ2-1; 12 bases line up with TRBD2. The CDR3 has 16 residues. V was pared by 3 bases and J by 2 bases, with 3 bases of the junction left unmatched. Germline CDR1 reads SGHRS; CDR2 reads YFSETQ. CDR3 amino acids: CASSSLAGGTYNEQFF. CDR3 DNA: TGCGCCAGCAGCTCACTAGCGGGGGGAACCTACAATGAGCAGTTCTTC.

J is TRBJ2-3 and V is TRBV7-9, with a possible D match to TRBD2 (6 bases). Trimming cost V 5 bases and J 0 bases, with 15 bases left between them. Germline CDR1 is SEHNR and CDR2 is FQNEAQ (reference sequence). The CDR3 covers 16 residues. CDR3 residues: CASSPFGTLSTDTQYF. CDR3 in DNA: TGTGCCAGCAGCCCTTTCGGGACTTTGAGCACAGATACGCAGTATTTT.

This chain links TRBV6-8 with TRBJ2-2; 7 bases align to TRBD1. The CDR3 runs to 18 residues. Germline CDR1 and CDR2: MNHGY and SAAAGT. The ends lost 8 bases at V and 2 bases at J; junction bases unmatched: 17. The CDR3 loop is CASPYSAIGTANTGELFF. The DNA for the CDR3 is TGTGCCAGCCCCTATAGCGCCATCGGGACAGCAAACACCGGGGAGCTGTTTTTT.

This rearrangement joins TRBV19 to TRBJ1-5; D uncertain. CDR3 length equals 14 residues. CDR1 and CDR2 from the germline V gene are LNHDA and SQIVND (reference sequence). With 7 bases removed from V and 6 bases from J, the gap between germline ends came to 16 bases. The DNA for the CDR3 is TGTGCCAGTAACCTCCTTGGGAGTGCTCAGCCCCAGCATTTT. This gives the protein CASNLLGSAQPQHF. Filled out from reference TRBV19 and TRBJ1-5, the complete variable domain reads DGGITQSPKYLFRKEGQNVTLSCEQNLNHDAMYWYRQDPGQGLRLIYYSQIVNDFQKGDIAEGYSVSREKKESFPLTVTSAQKNPTAFYLCASNLLGSAQPQHFGDGTRLSIL.

V usage is TRBV7-2 and J usage is TRBJ2-5; TRBD1 is a possible D gene (7 bases). The CDR3 loop spans 15 amino acids. Germline values: CDR1 SGHTA, CDR2 FQGNSA. V lost 5 bases, J lost 5 bases, and 18 bases lay in between. The CDR3 sequence is CASSHRGGVEETQYF. CDR3 nucleotide sequence: TGTGCCAGCAGCCACAGGGGCGGGGTAGAGGAGACCCAGTACTTC.

The V and J genes are TRBV18 and TRBJ1-1; D is perhaps TRBD1 (6 bases). The length of the CDR3 is 14 residues. CDR1 is KGHSH, CDR2 LQKENI, per germline. The V gene lost 7 bases and the J gene lost 4 bases, with 16 bases spanning the gap. CDR3 nucleotide sequence: TGTGCCAGCTACACACAGGGCAAGGGCACTGAAGCTTTCTTT. Its translation is CASYTQGKGTEAFF.

This chain links TRBV9 with TRBJ1-1, with 11 bases that match TRBD1. Germline V gene data show CDR1 as SGDLS and CDR2 as YYNGEE. V lost 5 bases, J lost 7 bases, and 10 bases stayed unmatched. This CDR3 comprises 15 residues. The CDR3 region has the DNA TGTGCCAGCAGGCCCGGGACAGGGGGGGCCTATGAAGCTTTCTTT. This codes for CASRPGTGGAYEAFF. Combining the CDR3 with reference TRBV9 and TRBJ1-1 gives the whole variable domain DSGVTQTPKHLITATGQRVTLRCSPRSGDLSVYWYQQSLDQGLQFLIQYYNGEERAKGNILERFSAQQFPDLHSELNLSSLELGDSALYFCASRPGTGGAYEAFFGQGTRLTVV.

The chain combines TRBV24-1 with TRBJ1-2; D is uncertain. The CDR3 sequence is 14 residues long. Per the germline V gene, CDR1 is KGHDR and CDR2 is SFDVKD. Trimming took off 2 bases at V and 1 base at J, with 7 bases between the two ends. CDR3 DNA: TGTGCCACCAGTGATTCGGGATTTAACTATGGCTACACCTTC. Its translation: CATSDSGFNYGYTF.

This clone showed up just a few times. V gene TRBV7-8 combines with J gene TRBJ2-7; no firm D call. Germline lookup yields CDR1 SGHVS and CDR2 FQNEAQ. Trimming shortened V by 1 base and J by 3 bases, and 10 bases separated the two germline ends. The CDR3 has 14 amino acids. CDR3: CASSLGPRNYEQYF. The DNA for the CDR3 is TGTGCCAGCAGCTTAGGTCCTAGGAACTACGAGCAGTACTTC.

This clone appeared a single time. CDR3 loop: CASSLSHGTGELFF. In DNA, the CDR3 is TGTGCCAGCAGTTTGTCGCACGGGACCGGGGAGCTGTTTTTT. The rearrangement links TRBV28 to TRBJ2-2; D remains unclear. Per germline, CDR1 MDHEN and CDR2 SYDVKM. The CDR3 covers 14 residues. V lost 3 bases and J 5 bases, leaving 10 bases between the germline ends.

V and J are TRBV29-1 and TRBJ2-2; D gene uncertain. The germline V and J ends were trimmed by 5 bases and 3 bases, with 10 bases remaining between them. The germline V gene has CDR1 SQVTM and CDR2 ANQGSEA. The length of the CDR3 is 13 residues. CDR3 residues: CSVYYIDTGELFF. The CDR3 DNA sequence: TGCAGCGTTTACTACATCGACACCGGGGAGCTGTTTTTT.

This chain uses TRBV7-2 with TRBJ2-7; the match to TRBD2 covers 7 bases. Trimming cost V 1 base and J 5 bases; bases outside gene matches: 11. Germline CDR1 is SGHTA and CDR2 is FQGNSA. CDR3 size: 16 residues. The CDR3 DNA reads TGTGCCAGCAGCTTAGTAGAGCGGGGATATAGGAACGAGCAGTACTTC. Residues: CASSLVERGYRNEQYF.

This CDR3 reads CASTRDMNTEAFF. In nucleotides, the CDR3 is TGCGCCAGCACCCGGGACATGAACACTGAAGCTTTCTTT. This sequence joins TRBV10-1 and TRBJ1-1, with a weak D call TRBD1 (6 bases). CDR1 WNHNN and CDR2 SYGVQD come from the germline V gene (reference sequence). The CDR3 is 13 residues long. Trimming took off 7 bases at V and 0 bases at J, with 9 bases between the two ends.

The genes are TRBV29-1 and TRBJ2-2; possibly TRBD1 for D (5 bases). This CDR3 spans 13 amino acids. Trimming shortened V by 6 bases and J by 4 bases, and 12 bases separated the two germline ends. Germline values: CDR1 SQVTM, CDR2 ANQGSEA. The CDR3 protein is CSVDQGFTGELFF. CDR3 in DNA: TGCAGCGTGGACCAGGGTTTCACCGGGGAGCTGTTTTTT.

On this clone: A read error may produce the germline difference seen at one junction end. This chain uses TRBV20-1 with TRBJ1-2, with D uncertain. The CDR3 consists of 11 residues. CDR1 is DFQATT and CDR2 is SNEGSKA in the germline V gene (reference sequence). DNA for the CDR3: TGCAGTGCTAGAGACTCTGAAGCAAGGAGCTTC. Amino acid sequence: CSARDSEARSF.

The chain carries TRBV29-1 and TRBJ2-3; tentative D call: TRBD1 (5 bases). Trimming took off 0 bases at V and 10 bases at J, with 11 bases between the two ends. This CDR3 has 12 amino acids. Per the germline V gene, CDR1 is SQVTM and CDR2 is ANQGSEA. This CDR3 is CSVEESRDAQYF. The CDR3 DNA follows: TGCAGCGTTGAAGAGTCCAGGGATGCGCAGTATTTT.

The J gene is TRBJ2-5, the V gene TRBV6-1, with 7 bases fitting TRBD2. Germline CDR1 MNHNS, CDR2 SASEGT. The CDR3 has 15 amino acids. The junction had 13 bases not matched to a gene; V was cut back by 8 bases and J by 4 bases. Written as DNA, the CDR3 is TGTGCCAGCGGTGGAGCGTGGCGGGGGAGAGAGACCCAGTACTTC. It is translated as CASGGAWRGRETQYF.